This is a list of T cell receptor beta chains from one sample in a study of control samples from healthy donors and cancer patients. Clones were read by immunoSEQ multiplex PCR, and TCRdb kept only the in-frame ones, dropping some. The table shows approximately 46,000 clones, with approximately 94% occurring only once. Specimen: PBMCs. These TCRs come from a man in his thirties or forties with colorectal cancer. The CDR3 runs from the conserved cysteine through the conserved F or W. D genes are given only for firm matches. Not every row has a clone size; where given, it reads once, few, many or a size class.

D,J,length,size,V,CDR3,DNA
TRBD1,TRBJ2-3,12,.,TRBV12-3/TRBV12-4,CANGQGADTQYF,TGTGCCAACGGACAGGGGGCAGATACGCAGTATTTT
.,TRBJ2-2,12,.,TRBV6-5,CASSPNTGELFF,TGTGCCAGCAGCCCCAACACCGGGGAGCTGTTTTTT
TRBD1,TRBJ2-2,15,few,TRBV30,CAWRGGRKNTGELFF,TGTGCCTGGAGAGGGGGCAGGAAGAACACCGGGGAGCTGTTTTTT
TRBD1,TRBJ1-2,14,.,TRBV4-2,CASSQGRQGGSYTF,TGTGCCAGCAGCCAAGGGCGACAGGGTGGTTCCTACACCTTC
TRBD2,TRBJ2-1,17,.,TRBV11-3,CASSLDQTSGDNNEQFF,TGTGCCAGCAGCTTAGATCAAACTAGCGGGGATAACAATGAGCAGTTCTTC
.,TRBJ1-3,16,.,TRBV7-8,CASSSLLSDSGNTIYF,TGTGCCAGCAGCTCCCTACTATCCGACTCTGGAAACACCATATATTTT
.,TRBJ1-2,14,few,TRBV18,CASRSRQGDYGYTF,TGTGCCAGCCGCTCCAGACAAGGGGACTATGGCTACACCTTC
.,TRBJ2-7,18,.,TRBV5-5,CASNKQGLAVRSSYEQYF,TGTGCCAGCAACAAACAGGGCCTTGCAGTACGGAGCTCCTACGAGCAGTACTTC
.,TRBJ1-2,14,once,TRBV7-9,CASSLGESFYGYTF,TGTGCCAGCAGCTTAGGAGAATCCTTCTATGGCTACACCTTC
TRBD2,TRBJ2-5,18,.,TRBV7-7,CASSGGPRLAGGRETQYF,TGTGCCAGCAGCGGCGGACCTCGCCTAGCGGGGGGGAGAGAGACCCAGTACTTC
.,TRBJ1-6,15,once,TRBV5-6,CASSLGGQVGSPLHF,TGTGCCAGCAGCTTGGGAGGGCAGGTGGGTTCACCCCTCCACTTT
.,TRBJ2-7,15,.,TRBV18,CASSPKGPPSYEQYF,TGTGCCAGCTCACCTAAGGGACCGCCCTCCTACGAGCAGTACTTC
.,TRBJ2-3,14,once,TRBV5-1,CASSSSPRTDTQYF,TGCGCCAGCAGCTCCTCCCCTCGAACAGATACGCAGTATTTT
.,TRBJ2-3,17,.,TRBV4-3,CASSHLRRWADTDTQYF,TGCGCCAGCAGCCACTTAAGAAGGTGGGCAGACACAGATACGCAGTATTTT
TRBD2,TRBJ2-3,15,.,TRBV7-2,CASSYRAGGTDTQYF,TGTGCCAGCAGCTACCGGGCGGGGGGCACAGATACGCAGTATTTT
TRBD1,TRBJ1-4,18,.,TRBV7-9,CASSPGTGGAVWREKLFF,TGTGCCAGCAGCCCGGGGACAGGGGGCGCCGTGTGGAGAGAAAAACTGTTTTTT
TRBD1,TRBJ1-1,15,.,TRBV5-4,CASSLRRQGNTEAFF,TGTGCCAGCAGCTTGAGGAGACAGGGGAACACTGAAGCTTTCTTT
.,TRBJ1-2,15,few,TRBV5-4,CASSLDGLLSGGYTF,TGTGCCAGCAGCTTAGACGGGCTCCTCTCGGGTGGCTACACCTTC
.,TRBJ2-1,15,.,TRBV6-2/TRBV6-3,CASSLGGYVYNEQFF,TGTGCCAGCAGCCTAGGCGGGTACGTTTACAATGAGCAGTTCTTC
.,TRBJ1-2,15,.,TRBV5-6,CASSLFRGVNYGYTF,TGTGCCAGCAGCCTATTCAGGGGTGTCAACTATGGCTACACCTTC
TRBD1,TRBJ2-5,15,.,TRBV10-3,CAISPTQGAVETQYF,TGTGCCATCAGCCCCACACAGGGGGCGGTGGAGACCCAGTACTTC
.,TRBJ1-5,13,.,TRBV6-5,CASRRQFNQPQHF,TGTGCCAGCAGGCGACAGTTTAATCAGCCCCAGCATTTT
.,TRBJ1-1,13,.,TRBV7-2,CASSPKGGTEAFF,TGTGCCAGCAGCCCTAAGGGGGGCACTGAAGCTTTCTTT
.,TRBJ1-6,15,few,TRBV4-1,CASSYGRGANSPLHF,TGCGCCAGCAGTTACGGACGCGGGGCGAATTCACCCCTCCACTTT
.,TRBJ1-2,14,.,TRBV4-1,CASSHSGVNYGYTF,TGCGCCAGCAGCCACTCGGGGGTTAACTATGGCTACACCTTC
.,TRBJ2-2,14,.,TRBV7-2,CASSLVEHIGELFF,TGTGCCAGCAGCTTAGTAGAACACATCGGGGAGCTGTTTTTT
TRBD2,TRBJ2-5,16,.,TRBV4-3,CASSQDSGGREETQYF,TGCGCCAGCAGCCAAGATTCGGGGGGGCGCGAGGAGACCCAGTACTTC
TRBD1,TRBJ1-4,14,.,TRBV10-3,CAISEGQGDEKLFF,TGTGCCATCAGTGAGGGACAGGGGGATGAAAAACTGTTTTTT
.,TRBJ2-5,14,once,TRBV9,CASSVAGNQETQYF,TGTGCCAGCAGCGTAGCTGGGAACCAAGAGACCCAGTACTTC